This T cell receptor (beta chain) emerged from a study of OX40 agonist ivuxolimab in advanced cancers. Generated by immunoSEQ multiplex PCR, the TCRdb table keeps only in-frame clones and is missing some. Of approximately 44,000 clones in the sample, around 87% were seen once. Germline CDR1 is MDHEN and CDR2 is SYDVKM. CDR3 length equals 15 residues. J was trimmed by 1 base and V by 5 bases; bases with no gene match: 5. The sequencing here drew on CD4+ or CD8+ T cells sorted from blood, taken in a trial of the OX40 agonist ivuxolimab. This receptor was identified in an adult with an advanced solid tumor such as melanoma, head and neck, liver or kidney cancer. J is TRBJ2-3 and V is TRBV28; TRBD2 agrees at 8 bases. CDR3 protein: CASSGAGARTDTQYF. For the CDR3, the DNA is TGTGCCAGCAGTGGAGCGGGGGCACGCACAGATACGCAGTATTTT. The full variable domain, rest sourced from reference TRBV28 and TRBJ2-3, is DVKVTQSSRYLVKRTGEKVFLECVQDMDHENMFWYRQDPGLGLRLIYFSYDVKMKEKGDIPEGYSVSREKKERFSLILESASTNQTSMYLCASSGAGARTDTQYFGPGTRLTVL.